The rows below give T cell receptor beta chains drawn from one sample of a study of cytomegalovirus exposure and HLA in healthy donors. Sequenced by immunoSEQ multiplex PCR; TCRdb stores in-frame clones only, minus some. The sample holds 150,000 to 200,000 clones; about 80% are singletons and the top ten take around 2%. Source material: PBMCs. These receptors originate from a man aged 45-65 years in good health and CMV-seropositive. CDR3s include the opening cysteine and the closing phenylalanine or tryptophan. The order of the fields is J gene, V gene, D gene, clone size, CDR3 protein, CDR3 DNA. A D gene is named only where the DNA matches it firmly. The listing skips clone size in some rows; elsewhere it reads once, few, many or a size class.

J: TRBJ2-7; V: TRBV9; D: TRBD1; size: .; CDR3: CASSVRPNNRGSSYEQYF; DNA: TGTGCCAGCAGCGTAAGACCCAACAACAGGGGTAGCTCCTACGAGCAGTACTTC
J: TRBJ2-1; V: TRBV2; D: TRBD2; size: .; CDR3: CASSLAGGPYNEQFF; DNA: TGTGCCAGCAGCTTGGCGGGGGGGCCTTACAATGAGCAGTTCTTC
J: TRBJ2-2; V: TRBV7-2; D: .; size: few; CDR3: CASSLRQGGAGELFF; DNA: TGTGCCAGCAGCTTAAGACAGGGCGGGGCCGGGGAGCTGTTTTTT
J: TRBJ1-5; V: TRBV4-1; D: TRBD1; size: .; CDR3: CASSQVGDRGLQPQHF; DNA: TGCGCCAGCAGCCAAGTGGGGGACAGGGGGCTTCAGCCCCAGCATTTT
J: TRBJ1-1; V: TRBV4-2; D: .; size: medium-sized; CDR3: CASSQVEVGPWGNTEAFF; DNA: TGTGCCAGCAGCCAAGTGGAGGTCGGACCCTGGGGGAACACTGAAGCTTTCTTT
J: TRBJ2-7; V: TRBV4-1; D: .; size: .; CDR3: CASSQVEGWSYEQYF; DNA: TGCGCCAGCAGCCAAGTTGAGGGTTGGTCCTACGAGCAGTACTTC
J: TRBJ1-4; V: TRBV7-9; D: .; size: once; CDR3: CASRPLQATNEKLFF; DNA: TGTGCCAGCAGGCCGTTACAGGCAACTAATGAAAAACTGTTTTTT
J: TRBJ1-5; V: TRBV6-5; D: .; size: .; CDR3: CASSVGDRGQPQHF; DNA: TGTGCCAGCAGCGTGGGTGATAGGGGGCAGCCCCAGCATTTT
J: TRBJ1-1; V: TRBV9; D: .; size: .; CDR3: CASSAGYNTEAFF; DNA: TGTGCCAGCAGCGCGGGGTATAACACTGAAGCTTTCTTT
J: TRBJ1-1; V: TRBV7-9; D: .; size: .; CDR3: CASSLLNGRGQAEAFF; DNA: TGTGCCAGCAGCTTATTAAACGGCAGGGGTCAGGCTGAAGCTTTCTTT
J: TRBJ1-2; V: TRBV4-2; D: .; size: .; CDR3: CASSQVGMGGGAANYGYTF; DNA: TGTGCCAGCAGCCAAGTAGGAATGGGGGGGGGCGCAGCTAACTATGGCTACACCTTC
J: TRBJ2-6; V: TRBV5-1; D: .; size: .; CDR3: CASSGHLSGANVLTF; DNA: TGCGCCAGCAGCGGACACCTCTCTGGGGCCAACGTCCTGACTTTC
J: TRBJ2-5; V: TRBV2; D: TRBD2; size: .; CDR3: CASSSPGAAGETQYF; DNA: TGTGCCAGCAGTTCCCCGGGAGCAGCGGGGGAGACCCAGTACTTC
J: TRBJ1-6; V: TRBV7-7; D: TRBD1; size: .; CDR3: CASSLSRQGDHSPLHF; DNA: TGTGCCAGCAGCCTCTCCCGACAGGGAGACCATTCACCCCTCCACTTT
J: TRBJ1-5; V: TRBV30; D: TRBD1; size: .; CDR3: CAWARQGGQPQHF; DNA: TGTGCCTGGGCCAGACAGGGCGGTCAGCCCCAGCATTTT
J: TRBJ2-3; V: TRBV6-1; D: TRBD1; size: .; CDR3: CASHRDRGKDTQYF; DNA: TGTGCCAGCCACCGGGACAGGGGGAAGGATACGCAGTATTTT
J: TRBJ2-1; V: TRBV4-2; D: .; size: .; CDR3: CASSLKLANHEQFF; DNA: TGTGCCAGCAGCCTTAAACTAGCCAACCATGAGCAGTTCTTC